Each of the 27 T cell receptor beta chains below was sequenced from the same sample in a study of cytomegalovirus exposure and HLA in healthy donors. Primers: 60 Vbeta forward and 13 Jbeta reverse. Only in-frame clones appear in the TCRdb table, and some are missing; sequencing was by immunoSEQ multiplex PCR. Found here are about 59,000 clones, over 60% of them singletons; the top ten hold roughly 7%. What was sequenced was PBMCs. The receptor source for this set is a man in his thirties or forties in good health and CMV-seropositive.

This clone was detected a few times. Additional DNA sequences in this sample encode the identical CDR3. The chain couples TRBV30 to TRBJ2-1; 11 bases are a match to TRBD2. Germline lookup yields CDR1 GTSNPN and CDR2 SVGIG (reference sequence). The CDR3 has 15 residues. Losses at the gene ends were 0 bases for V and 3 bases for J; bases not matched to a gene: 1. The CDR3 nucleotides read TGTGCCTGGAGTGTGCTAGCGGGGGGCTACAATGAGCAGTTCTTC. Amino acids: CAWSVLAGGYNEQFF.

The chain links TRBV29-1 to TRBJ1-2; no clear D. Germline lookup yields CDR1 SQVTM and CDR2 ANQGSEA. The CDR3 contains 12 residues. V shed 4 bases and J shed 0 bases, with 6 bases lying between them. The CDR3 loop reads CSVALSNYGYTF. The DNA of the CDR3 is TGCAGCGTTGCTCTATCTAACTATGGCTACACCTTC.

The chain joins TRBV28 to TRBJ1-3, with TRBD1 matching over 7 bases. The CDR3 covers 14 residues. The V gene end was trimmed by 6 bases and the J gene end by 0 bases; junction bases not matched to a gene: 2. Looked up from germline, CDR1 is MDHEN and CDR2 is SYDVKM. The CDR3 sequence is CASSDRASGNTIYF. CDR3 in DNA: TGTGCCAGCAGCGACAGGGCCTCTGGAAACACCATATATTTT. Looking up the rest from reference TRBV28 and TRBJ1-3 gives the full variable domain: DVKVTQSSRYLVKRTGEKVFLECVQDMDHENMFWYRQDPGLGLRLIYFSYDVKMKEKGDIPEGYSVSREKKERFSLILESASTNQTSMYLCASSDRASGNTIYFGEGSWLTVV.

This clone was seen more than once but under ten times. The V gene is TRBV4-3, the J gene TRBJ2-1; 9 nucleotides agree with TRBD2. V was pared by 6 bases and J by 7 bases, with 16 bases of the junction left unmatched. There are 17 residues in the CDR3. CDR1 and CDR2 from the germline V gene are LGHNA and YSLEER. The CDR3 coding sequence is TGCGCCAGCAGTCCAAGTTATTCAGCGGGGGGAGGAAATGAGCAGTTCTTC. It encodes CASSPSYSAGGGNEQFF.

The V and J genes are TRBV9 and TRBJ2-5; 12 nucleotides align to TRBD2. Per the germline V gene, CDR1 is SGDLS and CDR2 is YYNGEE. This CDR3 spans 16 amino acids. The J segment lost 5 bases and the V segment lost 3 bases, leaving 8 bases of the junction unmatched. CDR3 bases: TGTGCCAGCAGCGAACCAGGACTAGCGGGGAAGGAGACCCAGTACTTC. This gives the protein CASSEPGLAGKETQYF. The full variable domain, with the rest looked up from reference TRBV9 and TRBJ2-5, is DSGVTQTPKHLITATGQRVTLRCSPRSGDLSVYWYQQSLDQGLQFLIQYYNGEERAKGNILERFSAQQFPDLHSELNLSSLELGDSALYFCASSEPGLAGKETQYFGPGTRLLVL.

The chain combines TRBV4-1 with TRBJ1-5, with D unclear. Germline values: CDR1 MGHRA, CDR2 YSYEKL. CDR3 length: 16 residues. V dropped 0 bases and J dropped 7 bases, with 16 bases sitting between them. CDR3 in amino acids: CASSQDRRGNRQPQHF. DNA of the CDR3: TGCGCCAGCAGCCAAGATAGGAGAGGGAACAGACAGCCCCAGCATTTT.

This clone was recorded a few times. The V and J genes are TRBV5-1 and TRBJ1-1, with TRBD1 as a possible D gene (5 bases). Germline V gives CDR1 SGHRS, CDR2 YFSETQ. The V gene lost 3 bases and the J gene lost 8 bases, with 17 bases spanning the gap. The CDR3 is made up of 14 amino acids. CDR3 in amino acids: CASSSGIPGPEAFF. CDR3 sequence (DNA): TGCGCCAGCAGCTCAGGGATTCCAGGGCCCGAAGCTTTCTTT.

The rearrangement uses TRBV2 and TRBJ2-7, with 12 bases fitting TRBD2. Germline CDR1 reads SNHLY; CDR2 reads FYNNEI. There are 13 residues in the CDR3. After removal of 10 bases from V and 4 bases from J, the junction contained 5 bases not matched to a gene. CDR3 amino acids: CATLAGGRYEQYF. Written as DNA, the CDR3 is TGTGCCACCCTAGCGGGGGGGCGGTACGAGCAGTACTTC.

The rearrangement links TRBV7-9 to TRBJ2-5, with 7 bases matching TRBD2. This CDR3 is 16 amino acids long. After removal of 1 base from V and 4 bases from J, the junction contained 9 bases not matched to a gene. Germline loops: CDR1 SEHNR, CDR2 FQNEAQ (reference sequence). The CDR3 is CASSLGTREILETQYF. The CDR3 DNA follows: TGTGCCAGCAGCTTAGGGACTAGGGAAATTTTAGAGACCCAGTACTTC.

V is TRBV5-6 and J is TRBJ1-1, with 8 bases identical to TRBD1. V dropped 4 bases and J dropped 10; count of bases not matched to a gene: 9. This CDR3 is 13 amino acids long. Per germline, CDR1 SGHDT and CDR2 YYEEEE. CDR3 region: CASSRDGQGGAFF. CDR3 nucleotides: TGTGCCAGCAGCAGGGACGGACAGGGTGGAGCTTTCTTT.

This clone was seen only a few times. The chain joins TRBV5-1 to TRBJ2-3; TRBD1 matches at 8 bases. Germline V gene sequence: CDR1 SGHRS, CDR2 YFSETQ. CDR3 size: 12 residues. Unmatched junction bases numbered 2, after V lost 1 base and J lost 10 bases. DNA for the CDR3: TGCGCCAGCAGCTTGCCGGGACAGGCGCAGTATTTT. It yields the protein CASSLPGQAQYF. Full variable domain (outside the CDR3, taken from reference TRBV5-1 and TRBJ2-3): KAGVTQTPRYLIKTRGQQVTLSCSPISGHRSVSWYQQTPGQGLQFLFEYFSETQRNKGNFPGRFSGRQFSNSRSEMNVSTLELGDSALYLCASSLPGQAQYFGPGTRLTVL.

This clone was found a few times. The chain has TRBV27 and TRBJ1-5, with D tentatively TRBD1 (6 bases). V shed 6 bases and J shed 2 bases, with 17 bases lying between them. CDR1 is MNHEY, CDR2 SMNVEV, per germline (reference sequence). There are 16 residues in the CDR3. CDR3 amino acids: CASSPRGALGNQPQHF. CDR3 in DNA: TGTGCCAGCAGCCCTCGGGGGGCCTTGGGCAATCAGCCCCAGCATTTT.

CDR3 in amino acids: CASSRDSYSNQPQHF. CDR3 DNA sequence: TGTGCCAGCAGCCGGGACAGTTATAGCAATCAGCCCCAGCATTTT. V gene TRBV5-6 combines with J gene TRBJ1-5; TRBD1 matches 7 bases. Trimming removed 4 bases from V and 0 bases from J; junction bases left unmatched: 4. Germline V lookup: CDR1 SGHDT, CDR2 YYEEEE. The CDR3 consists of 15 residues.

This clone appeared a few times. The CDR3 DNA follows: TGCGCCAGCCGCGGGACGTGGACTGAAGCTTTCTTT. As protein: CASRGTWTEAFF. This rearrangement joins TRBV5-1 to TRBJ1-1, with TRBD1 as a possible D gene (5 bases). From germline, CDR1 is SGHRS and CDR2 YFSETQ. Trimming removed 7 bases from V and 5 bases from J, with 12 bases in between. This CDR3 is built from 12 residues.

This clone was seen only once. This chain joins TRBV19 and TRBJ1-1; D is perhaps TRBD1 (6 bases). Trimming removed 9 bases from V and 1 base from J, with 12 bases in between. This CDR3 comprises 13 residues. Germline V gene sequence: CDR1 LNHDA, CDR2 SQIVND (reference sequence). The CDR3 nucleotides read TGTGCCAGCAGTCCGACAGGGAACACTGAAGCTTTCTTT. This gives the protein CASSPTGNTEAFF. The full variable domain, with the rest looked up from reference TRBV19 and TRBJ1-1, is DGGITQSPKYLFRKEGQNVTLSCEQNLNHDAMYWYRQDPGQGLRLIYYSQIVNDFQKGDIAEGYSVSREKKESFPLTVTSAQKNPTAFYLCASSPTGNTEAFFGQGTRLTVV.

This clone occurred once. The V gene is TRBV11-2, the J gene TRBJ1-1; D call uncertain. From germline, CDR1 is SGHAT and CDR2 FQNNGV. This CDR3 is built from 13 residues. V shed 5 bases and J shed 0 bases, with 7 bases lying between them. The CDR3 coding sequence is TGTGCCAGCAGCCCCCCGGTGAACACTGAAGCTTTCTTT. Protein product: CASSPPVNTEAFF.

V gene TRBV28 combines with J gene TRBJ2-7; D perhaps matches TRBD2 (6 bases). Per the germline V gene, CDR1 is MDHEN and CDR2 is SYDVKM. The CDR3 has 13 residues. The V end lost 6 bases, the J end lost 3 bases, and 12 bases lay between the germline ends. The CDR3 DNA reads TGTGCCAGCAGGGAGGGACTTTACTACGAGCAGTACTTC. Its translation is CASREGLYYEQYF.

This clone was observed once. This rearrangement joins TRBV27 to TRBJ2-3, with D unclear. The CDR3 is made up of 15 amino acids. Germline V gives CDR1 MNHEY, CDR2 SMNVEV (reference sequence). Trimming took 5 bases from V and 4 from J, leaving 16 bases between them. CDR3 protein: CASSQRNSPSDTQYF. Here the CDR3 DNA reads TGTGCCAGCAGTCAACGGAACAGTCCATCAGATACGCAGTATTTT.

V and J are TRBV30 and TRBJ1-1; 7 bases align to TRBD1. CDR1 is GTSNPN, CDR2 SVGIG, per germline (reference sequence). The CDR3 extends over 15 amino acids. V trimming: 3 bases; J trimming: 4 bases; junction bases outside the gene matches: 11. CDR3 sequence reads: CAWSAFRGAGTEAFF. The CDR3, as DNA: TGTGCCTGGAGCGCGTTCAGGGGGGCCGGCACTGAAGCTTTCTTT.

V is TRBV5-4 and J is TRBJ2-5, with 8 bases matching TRBD2. Per germline, CDR1 SGHNT and CDR2 YYREEE (reference sequence). Trimming cost V 7 bases and J 4 bases; bases outside gene matches: 12. The CDR3 covers 15 residues. The CDR3 sequence: CASRGGGVQGETQYF. DNA of the CDR3: TGTGCCAGCCGGGGGGGCGGGGTACAGGGAGAGACCCAGTACTTC.

The V gene is TRBV19, the J gene TRBJ1-4, with D possibly being TRBD1 (6 bases). CDR1 and CDR2 from the germline V gene are LNHDA and SQIVND (reference sequence). Trimming took 7 bases from V and 9 from J, leaving 24 bases between them. This CDR3 contains 16 residues. The CDR3 nucleotides read TGTGCCAGTACCCCTACGGACCAGGGGAGAGTAAAAAAACTGTTTTTT. Its protein product is CASTPTDQGRVKKLFF.

The V and J genes are TRBV6-1 and TRBJ1-5; D uncertain. Per the germline V gene, CDR1 is MNHNS and CDR2 is SASEGT. V was cut by 2 bases and J by 0 bases, with 8 bases left in between. The CDR3 covers 15 residues. The CDR3 here is CASSERGNSNQPQHF. The CDR3 DNA follows: TGTGCCAGCAGTGAAAGAGGGAATAGCAATCAGCCCCAGCATTTT.

This clone was found a few times. J is TRBJ2-2 and V is TRBV5-1, with a tentative D call TRBD2 (6 bases). CDR1 and CDR2 from the germline V gene are SGHRS and YFSETQ. CDR3 length: 17 amino acids. Trimming removed 4 bases from V and 5 bases from J, with 21 bases in between. The CDR3 DNA is TGCGCCAGCAGCCCCCGTCATGGAGGGCTGTGGACCGGGGAGCTGTTTTTT. Translated: CASSPRHGGLWTGELFF.

The chain links TRBV29-1 to TRBJ2-5; 7 bases match TRBD1. The trim removed 6 bases at V and 0 bases at J, leaving 4 bases unmatched. The CDR3 loop spans 13 amino acids. Germline-derived CDR1 and CDR2 are SQVTM and ANQGSEA. The CDR3 is CSVKGQYQETQYF. The CDR3 DNA reads as TGCAGCGTCAAGGGACAGTACCAAGAGACCCAGTACTTC.

This chain connects TRBV18 to TRBJ1-5; 9 nucleotides agree with TRBD1. The CDR3 has 15 amino acids. With V trimmed by 3 bases and J by 6 bases, 6 bases remained unmatched. Looked up from germline, CDR1 is KGHSH and CDR2 is LQKENI. CDR3 in amino acids: CASSPGQGRGQPQHF. In DNA, the CDR3 is TGTGCCAGCTCACCCGGACAGGGGAGAGGTCAGCCCCAGCATTTT. The whole variable domain, remainder taken from reference TRBV18 and TRBJ1-5, is NAGVMQNPRHLVRRRGQEARLRCSPMKGHSHVYWYRQLPEEGLKFMVYLQKENIIDESGMPKERFSAEFPKEGPSILRIQQVVRGDSAAYFCASSPGQGRGQPQHFGDGTRLSIL.

This clone was seen only a few times. The rearrangement uses TRBV2 and TRBJ1-5; D gene ambiguous. The CDR3 extends over 13 amino acids. Trimming left V 3 bases short and J 3 bases short, with 6 bases between. Germline V gene data show CDR1 as SNHLY and CDR2 as FYNNEI. CDR3 sequence (DNA): TGTGCCAGCAGTGACCATCCCAATCAGCCCCAGCATTTT. It translates to CASSDHPNQPQHF.

The chain has TRBV27 and TRBJ2-4, with D uncertain. CDR3 length: 14 amino acids. V was pared by 4 bases and J by 3 bases, with 10 bases between. Germline V lookup: CDR1 MNHEY, CDR2 SMNVEV (reference sequence). The CDR3 DNA reads TGTGCCAGCAGTTCCCACGGTTTCAAAAACATTCAGTACTTC. Protein sequence: CASSSHGFKNIQYF.